The rows below give T cell receptor beta chains drawn from one sample of a study of CD8+CD57+ T cells in acquired aplastic anemia. TCRdb re-called the reads through MiXCR, storing one row per CDR3 protein. The table includes around 250,000 distinct CDR3 sequences, around 60% detected once. Sequenced input: sorted CD4+, CD8+, or CD8+CD57+ T cells (not recorded which) from PBMCs. These receptors were taken from a human donor with severe aplastic anemia or a healthy control (not recorded which). The CDR3 runs from the conserved cysteine through the conserved F or W. A D gene is named only where the DNA matches it firmly. A row's size may be missing; if present it is once, few, many or a size class.

len	abundance	d_gene	v_gene	j_gene	CDR3nt	CDR3aa
13	many	-	TRBV6-6	TRBJ1-2	TGTGCCAGCAGTTACCGGCCTGTTTATGGCTACACCTTC	CASSYRPVYGYTF
15	many	-	TRBV20-1	TRBJ1-5	TGCAGTGCTGGATCCGGGACATTAATGAATCAGCCCCAGCATTTT	CSAGSGTLMNQPQHF
15	-	-	TRBV4-1	TRBJ1-4	TGCGCCAGCAGCCAAGATCTGGGGGCTAATGAAAAACTGTTTTTT	CASSQDLGANEKLFF
12	-	-	TRBV6-2/TRBV6-3	TRBJ2-7	TGTGCCAGCTTTGCAAGCTCCTACGAGCAGTACTTC	CASFASSYEQYF
17	-	TRBD1	TRBV24-1	TRBJ2-7	TGTGCCACCAGTGATCCAATGGGGACAGGGGATCTTTACGAGCAGTACTTC	CATSDPMGTGDLYEQYF
15	-	TRBD2	TRBV7-8	TRBJ2-1	TGTGCCAGCAGCTTAGATGCGGGGGTCTGGGATGAGCAGTTCTTC	CASSLDAGVWDEQFF
14	many	-	TRBV2	TRBJ2-7	TGTGCCAGCAGCGCCAATATTTACTCTTACGAGCAGTACTTC	CASSANIYSYEQYF
14	few	-	TRBV5-1	TRBJ2-7	TGCGCCAGCAGCTTGGGGACAGATCTCTACGAGCAGTACTTC	CASSLGTDLYEQYF
17	-	-	TRBV29-1	TRBJ2-1	TGCAGCGTTGTCCCCCGGGGTTCGGGGGCGGACGGCAATGAGCAGTTCTTC	CSVVPRGSGADGNEQFF
13	few	-	TRBV20-1	TRBJ2-3	TGCAGCAAACGGACCCGAGGGACAGATACGCAGTATTTT	CSKRTRGTDTQYF
19	-	TRBD2	TRBV12-3/TRBV12-4	TRBJ2-3	TGTGCCAGCAGTTTGACCAGGGGACTAGCGGGGGGCAACACAGATACGCAGTATTTT	CASSLTRGLAGGNTDTQYF
16	many	TRBD1	TRBV15	TRBJ2-7	TGTGCCACCAGCTCCTTGAGGGACAGTAGCTCCTACGAGCAGTACTTC	CATSSLRDSSSYEQYF
12	once	-	TRBV14	TRBJ2-1	TGTGCCAGCAGCCTAAGAGGGAGTGAGCAGTTCTTC	CASSLRGSEQFF
14	many	-	TRBV5-5	TRBJ1-2	TGTGCCAGCTGTGACCAGCTCCCCGCCTATGGCTACACCTTC	CASCDQLPAYGYTF
17	-	-	TRBV24-1	TRBJ1-2	TGTGCCACCAGTGAACACGCAAAACGGAAAATGGGCTATGGCTACACCTTC	CATSEHAKRKMGYGYTF
15	many	TRBD1	TRBV25-1	TRBJ2-2	TGTGCCAGCAGTGAACAGGGGGCCCGCGTCGGGGAGCTGTTTTTT	CASSEQGARVGELFF
12	-	TRBD2	TRBV2	TRBJ2-5	TGTGCCAAACTAGCGCCCCAAGAGACCCAGTACTTC	CAKLAPQETQYF
14	many	-	TRBV7-3	TRBJ2-3	TGTGCCAGCAGCATTTCGTCCGGAACAGATACGCAGTATTTT	CASSISSGTDTQYF
12	-	-	TRBV20-1	TRBJ2-7	TGCAGTGCTTCGACTGCCTTTCACGAGCGGTACTTC	CSASTAFHERYF
14	many	-	TRBV9	TRBJ1-2	TGTGCCAGCAGCGTAGGACCTACTAACTATGGCTACACCTTC	CASSVGPTNYGYTF
14	-	-	TRBV7-9	TRBJ2-1	TGTGCCAGCAGCTCCCTGAGCGGGTACAATGAGCAGTTCTTC	CASSSLSGYNEQFF
15	-	-	TRBV7-9	TRBJ2-1	TGTGCCAGCAGCCAGGGCAGGGGAGCCTACAATGAGCAGTTCTTC	CASSQGRGAYNEQFF
13	once	-	TRBV5-1	TRBJ1-5	TGCGCCAGCAGCTTGGCCGGGGAGCAGCCCCAGCATTTT	CASSLAGEQPQHF
12	many	TRBD1	TRBV20-1	TRBJ1-1	TGCAGTGCTACTCAGGGGGGCACTGAAGCTTTCTTT	CSATQGGTEAFF
14	many	-	TRBV5-6	TRBJ2-7	TGTGCCAGCAGCTTGGAGTTTAGAGGCGACGAGCAGTACTTC	CASSLEFRGDEQYF
13	-	TRBD2	TRBV29-1	TRBJ2-7	TGCAGCGGGAGAACGGGAGGAACCGGGGAGCAGTACTTC	CSGRTGGTGEQYF
18	many	TRBD1	TRBV9	TRBJ2-3	TGTGCCAGCAGCGTAAGGACAGGCTCAATCAGAGACACAGATACGCAGTATTTT	CASSVRTGSIRDTDTQYF
14	-	TRBD2	TRBV20-1	TRBJ2-7	TGCAGTGCCTGCGGACTAGCGGGAGCCTACGAGCAGTACTTC	CSACGLAGAYEQYF
15	-	-	TRBV7-9	TRBJ1-2	TGTGCCAGCAGCTTAGACCCAGGGGCTAACTATGGCTACACCTTC	CASSLDPGANYGYTF
15	-	TRBD1	TRBV29-1	TRBJ2-1	TGCAGCGCCAGCACCGGGACAGGGGGTTTCAATGAGCAGTTCTTC	CSASTGTGGFNEQFF
13	-	-	TRBV28	TRBJ2-5	TGTGCCAGCAGACAAACTAGCCAAGAGACCCAGTACTTC	CASRQTSQETQYF
16	once	TRBD1	TRBV12-5	TRBJ2-7	TGTGCTAGTGGTTTGGGACAGGGGGCTTACGGCGGGGAGCAGTACTTC	CASGLGQGAYGGEQYF
16	few	TRBD2	TRBV19	TRBJ2-1	TGTGCCAGTAGCGGACGGGAGGGGAGGGTTTTCAATGAGCAGTTCTTC	CASSGREGRVFNEQFF
13	-	-	TRBV10-1	TRBJ1-5	TGCGCCAGCAGTATGGATAGCAATCAGCCCCAGCATTTT	CASSMDSNQPQHF